Each of the 18 T cell receptor beta chains below was sequenced from the same sample in a study of blood T cell repertoires in COVID-19. Produced via immunoSEQ multiplex PCR; TCRdb's table is partial and in-frame only. The table has some 100,000 clones, 70% to 85% seen once. Specimen: peripheral blood. All receptors come from a man aged 50 to 59 with acute or convalescent COVID-19.

V is TRBV13 and J is TRBJ2-1; TRBD2 agrees at 8 bases. CDR1 and CDR2 from the germline V gene are PRHDT and FYEKMQ (reference sequence). This CDR3 contains 15 residues. The ends lost 4 bases at V and 5 bases at J; junction bases unmatched: 7. The CDR3 bases are TGTGCCAGCAGCTCGAGCGGGAGCTTCAACAATGAGCAGTTCTTC. Translation gives CASSSSGSFNNEQFF.

In regard to this clone: The same CDR3 arises from other DNA sequences in this sample as well. The chain carries TRBV24-1 and TRBJ1-5, with D maybe TRBD1 (5 bases). The CDR3 sequence is 13 residues long. V lost 3 bases and J lost 5, with 7 bases in between. Germline V gene data show CDR1 as KGHDR and CDR2 as SFDVKD. The CDR3 nucleotides are TGTGCCACCAGTGATCGGGGGGATCAGCCCCAGCATTTT. It encodes CATSDRGDQPQHF.

The chain couples TRBV25-1 to TRBJ2-3; 11 bases align to TRBD2. Germline CDR1 MGHDK, CDR2 SYGVNS. V lost 1 base, J lost 4 bases, and 4 bases stayed unmatched. This CDR3 contains 16 residues. CDR3 region: CASSELAGGPPDTQYF. The CDR3, as DNA: TGTGCCAGCAGTGAATTAGCGGGAGGGCCCCCAGATACGCAGTATTTT.

The chain recombines TRBV4-1 with TRBJ2-1; 14 bases line up with TRBD2. Unmatched junction bases numbered 3, after V lost 3 bases and J lost 5 bases. The germline CDR1 and CDR2 sequences are MGHRA and YSYEKL. The CDR3 has 16 amino acids. CDR3 residues: CASSQTSGRAHNEQFF. CDR3 sequence (DNA): TGCGCCAGCAGCCAGACTAGCGGGAGGGCTCACAATGAGCAGTTCTTC.

With regard to this clone: Other nucleotide sequences from this sample produce the same CDR3. The chain has TRBV5-6 and TRBJ1-4, with TRBD1 as a possible D gene (5 bases). V dropped 2 bases and J dropped 8 bases, with 13 bases sitting between them. The V gene's germline CDR1 is SGHDT and CDR2 YYEEEE. The CDR3 has 14 amino acids. The CDR3 region has the DNA TGTGCCAGCAGCTTCCAGGGTGCTGGGGAAAAACTGTTTTTT. Protein product: CASSFQGAGEKLFF.

This clone showed up just once. This sequence joins TRBV5-4 and TRBJ1-4, with unresolved D. Germline lookup yields CDR1 SGHNT and CDR2 YYREEE (reference sequence). The CDR3 has 15 residues. The V gene lost 0 bases and the J gene lost 8 bases, with 14 bases spanning the gap. In DNA, the CDR3 is TGTGCCAGCAGCTTGGCGTTGGGAGGACGGGAAAAACTGTTTTTT. It encodes CASSLALGGREKLFF. Based on the CDR3 plus reference TRBV5-4 and TRBJ1-4, the full variable domain is ETGVTQSPTHLIKTRGQQVTLRCSSQSGHNTVSWYQQALGQGPQFIFQYYREEENGRGNFPPRFSGLQFPNYSSELNVNALELDDSALYLCASSLALGGREKLFFGSGTQLSVL.

The gene calls are TRBV5-1 and TRBJ2-7; 9 bases match TRBD2. The CDR3 length is 15 residues. Germline values: CDR1 SGHRS, CDR2 YFSETQ. Losses at the gene ends were 4 bases for V and 4 bases for J; bases not matched to a gene: 9. The CDR3 DNA follows: TGCGCCAGCAGCCGAAATAGCGGGAGCTTTTACGAGCAGTACTTC. Translated, it gives CASSRNSGSFYEQYF.

This chain links TRBV9 with TRBJ2-5, with D uncertain. Trimming left V 3 bases short and J 5 bases short, with 14 bases between. This CDR3 region has 14 residues. Looked up from germline, CDR1 is SGDLS and CDR2 is YYNGEE. The CDR3 sequence: CASSADSAGETQYF. The CDR3 nucleotides are TGTGCCAGCAGCGCAGACTCCGCCGGGGAGACCCAGTACTTC.

This chain uses TRBV12-3 or TRBV12-4 with TRBJ1-2; D is possibly TRBD1 (6 bases). The CDR3 extends over 13 amino acids. The V end was cut by 6 bases, the J end by 6 bases, with 14 bases between. Written as DNA, the CDR3 is TGTGCCAGCAGCCTGGGGGGGGCTGATGGCTACACCTTC. Encoded protein: CASSLGGADGYTF.

The V and J genes are TRBV7-9 and TRBJ1-4, with 8 bases matching TRBD1. Unmatched junction bases numbered 1, after V lost 1 base and J lost 3 bases. The CDR3 is made up of 15 amino acids. The germline CDR1 and CDR2 sequences are SEHNR and FQNEAQ (reference sequence). DNA for the CDR3: TGTGCCAGCAGCTTAGAGACAGGGGCTAATGAAAAACTGTTTTTT. This translates into CASSLETGANEKLFF.

The rearrangement joins TRBV27 to TRBJ1-5; D remains ambiguous. V was clipped by 3 bases and J by 6 bases, with 12 bases between them. The CDR3 is 14 residues long. The germline gives CDR1 MNHEY, CDR2 SMNVEV (reference sequence). CDR3 in amino acids: CASSFAGQFQPQHF. The CDR3 DNA reads TGTGCCAGCAGTTTCGCGGGTCAATTTCAGCCCCAGCATTTT.

This rearrangement joins TRBV7-9 to TRBJ2-5; D is unresolved. CDR1 SEHNR and CDR2 FQNEAQ come from the germline V gene (reference sequence). V was clipped by 2 bases and J by 2 bases, with 15 bases between them. This CDR3 is built from 16 residues. The CDR3 reads CASSLSLGGQQETQYF. The DNA of the CDR3 is TGTGCCAGCAGCTTATCCCTCGGTGGGCAGCAAGAGACCCAGTACTTC. Together with reference TRBV7-9 and TRBJ2-5, the CDR3 gives the full variable domain: DTGVSQNPRHKITKRGQNVTFRCDPISEHNRLYWYRQTLGQGPEFLTYFQNEAQLEKSRLLSDRFSAERPKGSFSTLEIQRTEQGDSAMYLCASSLSLGGQQETQYFGPGTRLLVL.

The rearrangement uses TRBV28 and TRBJ2-7; D is possibly TRBD1 (5 bases). With 2 bases removed from V and 2 bases from J, the gap between germline ends came to 13 bases. This CDR3 has 15 residues. The V gene's germline CDR1 is MDHEN and CDR2 SYDVKM. CDR3 loop: CASSLQVTEPYEQYF. As DNA, the CDR3 is TGTGCCAGCAGTTTACAAGTGACAGAACCCTACGAGCAGTACTTC.

The chain links TRBV27 to TRBJ1-2, with TRBD1 identical over 9 bases. Losses at the gene ends were 6 bases for V and 1 base for J; bases not matched to a gene: 6. The germline V gene encodes CDR1 MNHEY and CDR2 SMNVEV (reference sequence). This CDR3 has 15 residues. The CDR3 nucleotides read TGTGCCAGCAGAAAAGGGACAGGGAATAACTATGGCTACACCTTC. The encoded protein is CASRKGTGNNYGYTF.

This chain links TRBV4-1 with TRBJ2-3; 9 bases map to TRBD1. This CDR3 contains 18 residues. Germline V lookup: CDR1 MGHRA, CDR2 YSYEKL. The V gene end was trimmed by 0 bases and the J gene end by 7 bases; junction bases not matched to a gene: 14. In nucleotides, the CDR3 is TGCGCCAGCAGCCAAGAAGGATCTGGGACAGGGTCACCCTATACGCAGTATTTT. It encodes CASSQEGSGTGSPYTQYF.

The chain has TRBV5-3 and TRBJ2-1, with TRBD1 identical over 10 bases. TRBV5-3 is treated as an ORF (open reading frame) with a function not yet certain. The CDR3 extends over 18 amino acids. V lost 0 bases to trimming and J lost 0 bases; unmatched junction nucleotides: 6. The CDR3 sequence: CARSLEPGQGISYNEQFF. Written as DNA, the CDR3 is TGTGCCAGAAGCTTGGAGCCGGGACAGGGGATCTCCTACAATGAGCAGTTCTTC.

The V call is TRBV30, the J call TRBJ1-6; no firm D call. CDR3 length equals 13 residues. Germline V gives CDR1 GTSNPN, CDR2 SVGIG (reference sequence). Trimming left V 2 bases short and J 5 bases short, with 7 bases between. This CDR3 reads CAWSKEDNSPLHF. In nucleotides, the CDR3 is TGTGCCTGGAGTAAGGAGGATAATTCACCCCTCCACTTT.

The V and J genes are TRBV2 and TRBJ1-4; the D is unclear. The CDR3 has 13 residues. The V gene lost 3 bases and the J gene lost 6 bases, with 8 bases spanning the gap. Per germline, CDR1 SNHLY and CDR2 FYNNEI. The CDR3 loop reads CASSDSGDEKLFF. In DNA form, the CDR3 reads TGTGCCAGCAGTGACTCCGGGGATGAAAAACTGTTTTTT.